Below, one T cell receptor beta chain is given with its context. Its target is not known. The same CDR3 arises from other DNA sequences in this sample as well. V dropped 5 bases and J dropped 4 bases, with 9 bases sitting between them. Germline V gene data show CDR1 as SGHAT and CDR2 as FQNNGV. The CDR3 is 13 residues long. The entry originates in a study of shared clonotypes between healthy human individuals. Produced via immunoSEQ multiplex PCR; TCRdb's table is partial and in-frame only. The sample holds over 2 million clones, 85% to 95% seen once. Points from the study as a whole: Only blood underwent sampling, and tissue repertoires likely differ.

CD45RA+ naive and CD45RA-negative memory subsets were separated from CD4+ cells. Sequencing used naive CD4+ T cells sorted from blood. Described subset: CD45RA+ positively selected. The sequence derives from a man younger than 30 in good health. The V gene is TRBV11-2, the J gene TRBJ1-5, with D uncertain. CDR3 protein: CASSLGQNQPQHF. DNA for the CDR3: TGTGCCAGCAGCCTCGGGCAGAATCAGCCCCAGCATTTT. The variable domain in full, with the rest retrieved from reference TRBV11-2 and TRBJ1-5, is EAGVAQSPRYKIIEKRQSVAFWCNPISGHATLYWYQQILGQGPKLLIQFQNNGVVDDSQLPKDRFSAERLKGVDSTLKIQPAKLEDSAVYLCASSLGQNQPQHFGDGTRLSIL.